Reported below is one TCR beta chain. These data come from a study of blood T cell repertoires in COVID-19. The wider study: Sites across the United States, Italy and Spain contributed samples from acute and convalescent COVID-19.

Trimming at V came to 6 bases and at J to 0 bases, leaving 4 bases not matched to a gene. The CDR3 extends over 15 amino acids. Germline loops: CDR1 SGHVS, CDR2 FNYEAQ. In the original analysis: Amplifying reference gene primers gave estimates of nucleated cell counts. Produced via immunoSEQ multiplex PCR; TCRdb's table is partial and in-frame only. That table supplies the V and J calls and clone size; D and trimming were determined from the DNA. The sample has a few hundred thousand clones; approximately 91% are singletons. This TCR derives from a woman younger than 45 with acute or convalescent COVID-19. The sample consisted of peripheral blood. J is TRBJ2-2 and V is TRBV7-6; the match to TRBD1 covers 7 bases. This chain's CDR3 is CASSPGQPNTGELFF. CDR3 bases: TGTGCCAGCAGTCCGGGACAGCCGAACACCGGGGAGCTGTTTTTT.